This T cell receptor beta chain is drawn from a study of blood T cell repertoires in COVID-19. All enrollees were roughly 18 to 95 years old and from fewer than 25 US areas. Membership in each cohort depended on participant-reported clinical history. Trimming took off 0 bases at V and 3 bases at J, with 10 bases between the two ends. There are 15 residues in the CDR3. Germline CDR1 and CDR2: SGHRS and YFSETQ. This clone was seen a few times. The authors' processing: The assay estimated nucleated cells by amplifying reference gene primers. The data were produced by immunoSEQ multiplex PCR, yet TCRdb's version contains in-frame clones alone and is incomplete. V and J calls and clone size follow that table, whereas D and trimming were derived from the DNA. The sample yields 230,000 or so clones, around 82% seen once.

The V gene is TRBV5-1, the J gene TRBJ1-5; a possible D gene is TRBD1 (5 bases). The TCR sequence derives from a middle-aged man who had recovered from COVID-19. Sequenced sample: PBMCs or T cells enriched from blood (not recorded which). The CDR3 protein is CASSLGGLDNQPQHF. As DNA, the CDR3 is TGCGCCAGCAGCTTGGGGGGACTGGACAATCAGCCCCAGCATTTT.